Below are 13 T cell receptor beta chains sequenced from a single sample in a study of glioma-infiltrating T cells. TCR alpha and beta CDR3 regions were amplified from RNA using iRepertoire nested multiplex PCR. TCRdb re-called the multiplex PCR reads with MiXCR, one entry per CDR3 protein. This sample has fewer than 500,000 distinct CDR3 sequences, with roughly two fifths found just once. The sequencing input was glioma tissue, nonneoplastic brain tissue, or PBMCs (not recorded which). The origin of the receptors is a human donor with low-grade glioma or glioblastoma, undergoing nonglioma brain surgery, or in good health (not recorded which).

CDR3 DNA: TGTGCCATCAGTGAAGTATGGTCTAGCGGGAGAACCGAGCAGTACTTC. It specifies CAISEVWSSGRTEQYF. The rearrangement links TRBV10-3 to TRBJ2-7; TRBD2 matches at 10 bases. The CDR3 is 16 amino acids. The V gene's germline CDR1 is ENHRY and CDR2 SYGVKD. Trimming took 3 bases from V and 6 from J; bases not matched to a gene: 11.

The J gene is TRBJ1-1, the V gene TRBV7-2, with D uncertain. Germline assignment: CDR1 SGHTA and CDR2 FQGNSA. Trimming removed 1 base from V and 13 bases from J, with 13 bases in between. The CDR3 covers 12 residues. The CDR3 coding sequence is TGTGCCAGCAGCTTAGGGGGAGCGCCGAATTTCTTT. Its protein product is CASSLGGAPNFF.

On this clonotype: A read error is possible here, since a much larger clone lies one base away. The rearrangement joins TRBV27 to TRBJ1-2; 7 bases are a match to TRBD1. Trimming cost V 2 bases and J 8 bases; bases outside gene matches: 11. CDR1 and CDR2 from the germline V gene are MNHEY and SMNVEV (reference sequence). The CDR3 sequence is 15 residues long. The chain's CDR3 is CASSLRTGPWGGYTF. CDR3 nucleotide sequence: TGTGCCAGCAGTTTACGGACAGGCCCATGGGGAGGCTACACCTTC.

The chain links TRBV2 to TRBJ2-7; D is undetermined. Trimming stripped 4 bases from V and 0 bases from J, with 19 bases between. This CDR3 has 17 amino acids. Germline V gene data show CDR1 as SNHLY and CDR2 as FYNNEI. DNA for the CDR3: TGTGCCAGCAGTGCTCGCCCCGGATCGACGAGCTCCTACGAGCAGTACTTC. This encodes CASSARPGSTSSYEQYF.

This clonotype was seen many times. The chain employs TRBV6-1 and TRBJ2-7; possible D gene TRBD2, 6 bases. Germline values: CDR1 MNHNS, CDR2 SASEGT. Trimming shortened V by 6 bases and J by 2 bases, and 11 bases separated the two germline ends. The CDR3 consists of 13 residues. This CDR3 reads CASREGVPYEQYF. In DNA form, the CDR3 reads TGTGCCAGCAGGGAGGGAGTCCCCTACGAGCAGTACTTC.

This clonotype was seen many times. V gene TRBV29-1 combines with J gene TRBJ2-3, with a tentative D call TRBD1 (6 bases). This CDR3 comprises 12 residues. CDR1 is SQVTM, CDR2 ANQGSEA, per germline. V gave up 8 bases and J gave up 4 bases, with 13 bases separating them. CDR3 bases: TGCAGCTTACAGGGAGTAGCAGATACGCAGTATTTT. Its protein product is CSLQGVADTQYF.

CDR3 in amino acids: CASSSILNGELFF. The DNA for the CDR3 is TGTGCCAGCAGCTCAATTTTGAACGGGGAGCTGTTTTTT. The V gene is TRBV28, the J gene TRBJ2-2; D is uncertain. The CDR3 sequence is 13 residues long. Germline-derived CDR1 and CDR2 are MDHEN and SYDVKM. Trimming pared 6 bases from V and 7 bases from J, leaving 12 bases between. The variable domain in full, completed from reference TRBV28 and TRBJ2-2, reads DVKVTQSSRYLVKRTGEKVFLECVQDMDHENMFWYRQDPGLGLRLIYFSYDVKMKEKGDIPEGYSVSREKKERFSLILESASTNQTSMYLCASSSILNGELFFGEGSRLTVL.

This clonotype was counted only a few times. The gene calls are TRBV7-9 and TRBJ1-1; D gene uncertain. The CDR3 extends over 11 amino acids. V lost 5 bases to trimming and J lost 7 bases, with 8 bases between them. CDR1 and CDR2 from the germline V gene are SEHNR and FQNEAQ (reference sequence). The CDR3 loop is CASSATLEAFF. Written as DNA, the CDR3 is TGTGCCAGCAGCGCGACCCTTGAAGCTTTCTTT.

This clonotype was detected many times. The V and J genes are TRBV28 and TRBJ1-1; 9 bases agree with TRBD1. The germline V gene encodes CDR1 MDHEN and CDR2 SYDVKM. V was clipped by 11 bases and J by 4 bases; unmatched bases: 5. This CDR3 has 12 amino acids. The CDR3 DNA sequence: TGTGCCGCACAGGGGGCGAGCACTGAAGCTTTCTTT. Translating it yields CAAQGASTEAFF.

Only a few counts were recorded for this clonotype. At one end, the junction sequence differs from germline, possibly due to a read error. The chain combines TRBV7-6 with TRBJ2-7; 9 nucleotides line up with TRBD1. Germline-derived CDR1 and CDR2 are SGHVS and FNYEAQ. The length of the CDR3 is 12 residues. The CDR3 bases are TGTGCCAGCAGTCGACAGGGGGACGAGCGGTACTTC. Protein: CASSRQGDERYF.

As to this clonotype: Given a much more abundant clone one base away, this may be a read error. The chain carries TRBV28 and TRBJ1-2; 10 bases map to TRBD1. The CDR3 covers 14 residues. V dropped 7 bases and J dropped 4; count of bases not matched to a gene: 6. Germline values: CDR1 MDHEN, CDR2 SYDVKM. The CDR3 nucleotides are TGTGCCAGCACTCCGGGACAGGGGTCCTATGGCTACACCTTC. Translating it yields CASTPGQGSYGYTF.

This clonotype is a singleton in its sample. The CDR3 nucleotides are TGTGCCAGCAGCGTAGAAGGGCGTCCCACCTATGGCTACACCTTC. Encoded protein: CASSVEGRPTYGYTF. This chain uses TRBV9 with TRBJ1-2, with no clear D. The length of the CDR3 is 15 residues. V was clipped by 0 bases and J by 4 bases, with 13 bases between them. CDR1 is SGDLS, CDR2 YYNGEE, per germline.

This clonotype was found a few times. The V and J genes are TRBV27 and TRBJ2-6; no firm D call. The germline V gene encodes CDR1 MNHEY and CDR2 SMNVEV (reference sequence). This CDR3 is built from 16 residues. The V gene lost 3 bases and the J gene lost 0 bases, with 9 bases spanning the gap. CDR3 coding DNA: TGTGCCAGCAGTTTCTGGGAAAGCTCTGGGGCCAACGTCCTGACTTTC. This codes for CASSFWESSGANVLTF.